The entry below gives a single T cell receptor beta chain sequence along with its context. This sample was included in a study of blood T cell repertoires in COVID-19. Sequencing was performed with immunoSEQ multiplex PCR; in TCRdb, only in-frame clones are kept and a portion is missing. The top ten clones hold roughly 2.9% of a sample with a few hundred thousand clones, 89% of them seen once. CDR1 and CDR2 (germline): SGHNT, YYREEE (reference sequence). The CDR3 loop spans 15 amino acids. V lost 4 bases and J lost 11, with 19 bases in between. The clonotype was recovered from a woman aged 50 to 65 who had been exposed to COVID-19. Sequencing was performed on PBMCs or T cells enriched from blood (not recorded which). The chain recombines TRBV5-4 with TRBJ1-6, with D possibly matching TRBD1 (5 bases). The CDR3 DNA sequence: TGTGCCAGCAGCGGTGGACCACCGACAGAGGCACCCCTCCACTTT. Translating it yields CASSGGPPTEAPLHF.